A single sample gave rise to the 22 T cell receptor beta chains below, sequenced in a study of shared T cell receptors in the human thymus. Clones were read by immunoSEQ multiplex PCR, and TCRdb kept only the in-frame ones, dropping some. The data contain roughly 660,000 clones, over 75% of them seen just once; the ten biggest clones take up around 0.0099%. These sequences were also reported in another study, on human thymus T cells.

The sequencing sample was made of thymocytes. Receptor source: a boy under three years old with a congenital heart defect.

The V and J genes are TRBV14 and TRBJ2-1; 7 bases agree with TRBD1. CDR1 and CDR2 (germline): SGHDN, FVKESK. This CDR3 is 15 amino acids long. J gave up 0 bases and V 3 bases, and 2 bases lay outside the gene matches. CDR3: CASSHRGSSYNEQFF. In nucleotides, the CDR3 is TGTGCCAGCAGCCACAGGGGGAGCTCCTACAATGAGCAGTTCTTC.

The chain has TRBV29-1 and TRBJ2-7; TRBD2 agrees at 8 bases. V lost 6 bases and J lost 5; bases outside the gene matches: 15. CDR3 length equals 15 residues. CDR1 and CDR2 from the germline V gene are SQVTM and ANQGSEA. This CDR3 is CSVPSGSGSIHEQYF. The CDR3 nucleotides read TGCAGCGTCCCCTCGGGGAGCGGGAGTATCCACGAGCAGTACTTC.

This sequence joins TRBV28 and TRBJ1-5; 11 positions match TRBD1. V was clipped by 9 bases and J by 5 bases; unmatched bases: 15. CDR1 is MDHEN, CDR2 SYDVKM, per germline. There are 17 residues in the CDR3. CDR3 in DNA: TGTGCCAGACCCCACGGACAGGGGGCGCGATGTGATCAGCCCCAGCATTTT. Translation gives CARPHGQGARCDQPQHF.

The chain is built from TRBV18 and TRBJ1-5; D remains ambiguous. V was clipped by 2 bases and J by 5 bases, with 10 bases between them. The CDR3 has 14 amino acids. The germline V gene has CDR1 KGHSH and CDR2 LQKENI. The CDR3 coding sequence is TGTGCCAGCTCACCATGTACAGACCATCAGCCCCAGCATTTT. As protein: CASSPCTDHQPQHF.

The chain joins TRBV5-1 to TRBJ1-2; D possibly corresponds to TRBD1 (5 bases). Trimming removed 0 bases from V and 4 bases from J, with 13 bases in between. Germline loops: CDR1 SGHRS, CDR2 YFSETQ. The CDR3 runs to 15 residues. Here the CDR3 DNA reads TGCGCCAGCAGCTTGGATCAGGGTTTCGGCTATGGCTACACCTTC. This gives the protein CASSLDQGFGYGYTF.

The CDR3: CASSLVAGERNEQYF. The CDR3 bases are TGTGCCAGCAGCTTAGTGGCAGGGGAACGCAACGAGCAGTACTTC. The chain is built from TRBV11-1 and TRBJ2-7; weak D call: TRBD1 (6 bases). V shed 1 base and J shed 5 bases, with 15 bases lying between them. This CDR3 comprises 15 residues. Germline V CDR1 and CDR2: SGHAT, FQDESV (reference sequence).

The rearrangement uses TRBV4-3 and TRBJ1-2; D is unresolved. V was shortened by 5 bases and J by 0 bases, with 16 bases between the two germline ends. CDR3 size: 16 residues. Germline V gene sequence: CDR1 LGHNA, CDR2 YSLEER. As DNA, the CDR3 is TGCGCCAGCAGCTACAACGCGGCTCGGCCTAACTATGGCTACACCTTC. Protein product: CASSYNAARPNYGYTF.

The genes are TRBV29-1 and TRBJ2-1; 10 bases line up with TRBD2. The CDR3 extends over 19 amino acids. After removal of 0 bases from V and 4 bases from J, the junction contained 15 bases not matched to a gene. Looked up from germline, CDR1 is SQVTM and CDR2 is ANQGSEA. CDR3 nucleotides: TGCAGCGTTGAAGATCTGGAGGACGGAGCGGGAGGGTGGTACAATGAGCAGTTCTTC. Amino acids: CSVEDLEDGAGGWYNEQFF.

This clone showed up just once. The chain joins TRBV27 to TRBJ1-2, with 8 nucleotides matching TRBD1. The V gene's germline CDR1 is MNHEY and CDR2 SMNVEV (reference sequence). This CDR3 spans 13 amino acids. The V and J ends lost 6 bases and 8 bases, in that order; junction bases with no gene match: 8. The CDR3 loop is CASSPTGTGGYTF. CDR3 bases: TGTGCCAGCAGCCCGACAGGGACAGGAGGCTACACCTTC.

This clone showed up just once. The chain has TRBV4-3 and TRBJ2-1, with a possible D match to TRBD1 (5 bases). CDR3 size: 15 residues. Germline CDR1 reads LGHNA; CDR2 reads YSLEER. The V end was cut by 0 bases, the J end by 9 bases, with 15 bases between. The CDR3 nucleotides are TGCGCCAGCAGCCAAGATTCGGTGGGGCCCGCTGAGCAGTTCTTC. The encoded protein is CASSQDSVGPAEQFF.

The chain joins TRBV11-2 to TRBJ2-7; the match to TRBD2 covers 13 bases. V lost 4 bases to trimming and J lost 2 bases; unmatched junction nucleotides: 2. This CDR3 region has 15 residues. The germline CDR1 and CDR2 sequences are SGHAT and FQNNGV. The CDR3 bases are TGTGCCAGCAGCTCCGGACTAGCGGGGGCCTACGAGCAGTACTTC. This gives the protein CASSSGLAGAYEQYF. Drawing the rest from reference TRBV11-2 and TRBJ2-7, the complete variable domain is EAGVAQSPRYKIIEKRQSVAFWCNPISGHATLYWYQQILGQGPKLLIQFQNNGVVDDSQLPKDRFSAERLKGVDSTLKIQPAKLEDSAVYLCASSSGLAGAYEQYFGPGTRLTVT.

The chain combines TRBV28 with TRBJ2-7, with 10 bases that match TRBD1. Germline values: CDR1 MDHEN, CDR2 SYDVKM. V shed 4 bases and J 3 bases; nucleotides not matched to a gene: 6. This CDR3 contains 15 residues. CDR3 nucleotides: TGTGCCAGCAGTTCACCGGGACAGGGGTGCTACGAGCAGTACTTC. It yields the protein CASSSPGQGCYEQYF.

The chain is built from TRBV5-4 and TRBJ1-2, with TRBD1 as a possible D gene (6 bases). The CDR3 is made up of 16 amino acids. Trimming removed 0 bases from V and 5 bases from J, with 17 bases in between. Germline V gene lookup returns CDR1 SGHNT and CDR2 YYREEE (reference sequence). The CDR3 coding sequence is TGTGCCAGCAGCTTGGTGAGGGGGGGTCGAAAATATGGCTACACCTTC. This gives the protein CASSLVRGGRKYGYTF.

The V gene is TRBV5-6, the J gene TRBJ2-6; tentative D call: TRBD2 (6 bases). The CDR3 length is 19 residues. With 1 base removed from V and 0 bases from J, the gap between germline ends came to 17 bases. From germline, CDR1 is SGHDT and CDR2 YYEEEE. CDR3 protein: CASSLYLEGSRSGANVLTF. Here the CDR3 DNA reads TGTGCCAGCAGCTTGTATCTGGAGGGCAGCCGCTCTGGGGCCAACGTCCTGACTTTC.

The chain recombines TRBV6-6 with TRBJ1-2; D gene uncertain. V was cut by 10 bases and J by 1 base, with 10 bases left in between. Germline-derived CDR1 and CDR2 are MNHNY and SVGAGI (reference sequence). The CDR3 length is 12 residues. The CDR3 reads CAILALNYGYTF. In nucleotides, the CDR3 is TGTGCCATTTTGGCTCTTAACTATGGCTACACCTTC.

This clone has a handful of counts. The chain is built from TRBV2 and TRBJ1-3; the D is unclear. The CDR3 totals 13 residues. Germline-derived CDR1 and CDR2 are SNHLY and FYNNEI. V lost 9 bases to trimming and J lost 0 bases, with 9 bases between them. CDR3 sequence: CASRVISGNTIYF. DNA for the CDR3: TGTGCCAGTCGGGTAATCTCTGGAAACACCATATATTTT.

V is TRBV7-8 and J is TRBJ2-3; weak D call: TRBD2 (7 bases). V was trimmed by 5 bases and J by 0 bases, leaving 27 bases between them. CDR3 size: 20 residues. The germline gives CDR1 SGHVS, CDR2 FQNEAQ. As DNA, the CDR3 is TGTGCCAGCAGCGACAAGAGGGGGGGAGCGATTCCCTTTAGCACAGATACGCAGTATTTT. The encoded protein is CASSDKRGGAIPFSTDTQYF.

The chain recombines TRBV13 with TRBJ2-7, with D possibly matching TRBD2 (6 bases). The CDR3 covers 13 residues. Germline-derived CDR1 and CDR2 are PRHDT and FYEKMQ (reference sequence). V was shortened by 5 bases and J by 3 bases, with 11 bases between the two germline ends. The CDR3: CASSGTVRYEQYF. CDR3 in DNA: TGTGCCAGCAGCGGGACTGTACGCTACGAGCAGTACTTC.

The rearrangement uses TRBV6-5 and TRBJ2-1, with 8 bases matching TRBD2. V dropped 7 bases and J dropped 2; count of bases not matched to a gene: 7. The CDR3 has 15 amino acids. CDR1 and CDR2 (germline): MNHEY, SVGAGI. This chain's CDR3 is CASKVSGSPYNEQFF. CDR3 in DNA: TGTGCCAGCAAGGTGAGCGGGAGTCCCTACAATGAGCAGTTCTTC.

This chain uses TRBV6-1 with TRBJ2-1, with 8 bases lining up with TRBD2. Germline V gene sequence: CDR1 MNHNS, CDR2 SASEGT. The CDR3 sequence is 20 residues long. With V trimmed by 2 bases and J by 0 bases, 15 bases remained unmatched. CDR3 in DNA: TGTGCCAGCAGTGAAAACGAAAGCGGGAGTTCTCTAAGCTCCTACAATGAGCAGTTCTTC. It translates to CASSENESGSSLSSYNEQFF.

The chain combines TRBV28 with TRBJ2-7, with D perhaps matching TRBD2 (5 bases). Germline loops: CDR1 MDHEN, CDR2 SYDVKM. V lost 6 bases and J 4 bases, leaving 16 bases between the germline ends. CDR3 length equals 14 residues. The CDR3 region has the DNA TGTGCCAGCAGCATTAGCGAAAAGGGTTACGAGCAGTACTTC. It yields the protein CASSISEKGYEQYF.

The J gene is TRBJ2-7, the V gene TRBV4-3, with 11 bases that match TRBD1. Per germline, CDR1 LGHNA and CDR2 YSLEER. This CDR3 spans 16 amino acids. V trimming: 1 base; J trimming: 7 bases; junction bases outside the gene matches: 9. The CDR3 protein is CASSQGRDRGISEQYF. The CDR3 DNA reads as TGCGCCAGCAGCCAAGGTAGGGACAGGGGGATCTCTGAGCAGTACTTC.